The 18 T cell receptor beta chains listed next were all sequenced from one sample in a study of technical replicates of blood from a few donors. Generated by immunoSEQ multiplex PCR, the TCRdb table keeps only in-frame clones and is missing some. The top ten hold over 0.2% of the sample, which has about 73,000 clones, 93% seen once. Sequenced material: T cells isolated from PBMCs. Receptor source: a human donor in good health.

CDR3 DNA sequence: TGCGCCAGCAGCCAAGACCAGCGGGGACCTTCCACAGATACGCAGTATTTT. Its protein product is CASSQDQRGPSTDTQYF. This rearrangement joins TRBV4-1 to TRBJ2-3; TRBD2 aligns across 7 bases. Unmatched junction bases numbered 8, after V lost 0 bases and J lost 2 bases. The CDR3 totals 17 residues. The germline gives CDR1 MGHRA, CDR2 YSYEKL.

The chain recombines TRBV6-5 with TRBJ1-5; TRBD1 might be the D (5 bases). The CDR3 sequence is 15 residues long. The germline V and J ends were trimmed by 0 bases and 4 bases, with 10 bases remaining between them. Per germline, CDR1 MNHEY and CDR2 SVGAGI. The DNA for the CDR3 is TGTGCCAGCAGTTACTCAGGGGCCAGGAATCAGCCCCAGCATTTT. Encoded protein: CASSYSGARNQPQHF.

Only one count was recorded for this clone. The rearrangement links TRBV19 to TRBJ2-3, with 8 bases that match TRBD2. Germline lookup yields CDR1 LNHDA and CDR2 SQIVND (reference sequence). Trimming removed 5 bases from V and 2 bases from J; junction bases left unmatched: 12. The CDR3 is 17 amino acids. The CDR3 spells CASSGMGLAGNTDTQYF. The CDR3 DNA reads as TGTGCCAGTAGTGGGATGGGGCTAGCGGGTAACACAGATACGCAGTATTTT. The variable domain in full, with the rest retrieved from reference TRBV19 and TRBJ2-3, is DGGITQSPKYLFRKEGQNVTLSCEQNLNHDAMYWYRQDPGQGLRLIYYSQIVNDFQKGDIAEGYSVSREKKESFPLTVTSAQKNPTAFYLCASSGMGLAGNTDTQYFGPGTRLTVL.

The genes are TRBV11-3 and TRBJ1-6; 7 nucleotides match TRBD1. CDR1 is SGHNT, CDR2 YENEEA, per germline. V gave up 4 bases and J gave up 14 bases; unmatched junction bases: 11. CDR3 size: 14 residues. The CDR3 bases are TGTGCCAGCAGCTCCTACAGGGGATATGGGGCCCTCCACTTT. Its translation: CASSSYRGYGALHF.

The chain joins TRBV11-2 to TRBJ1-5; possibly TRBD1 for D (5 bases). CDR3 size: 15 residues. V was trimmed by 1 base and J by 3 bases, leaving 10 bases between them. Germline V gene sequence: CDR1 SGHAT, CDR2 FQNNGV. CDR3: CASSLGWGVNQPQHF. The CDR3 coding sequence is TGTGCCAGCAGCTTAGGGTGGGGGGTCAATCAGCCCCAGCATTTT.

The rearrangement joins TRBV9 to TRBJ2-2; 13 bases align to TRBD2. The germline CDR1 and CDR2 sequences are SGDLS and YYNGEE. The CDR3 spans 16 residues. With 2 bases clipped from V and 7 bases from J, the junction kept 5 bases outside the gene matches. The CDR3 DNA follows: TGTGCCAGCAGCGTTACTAGCGGGGGGGCCGGCGGGGAGCTGTTTTTT. Encoded protein: CASSVTSGGAGGELFF.

The J gene is TRBJ2-7, the V gene TRBV5-6, with 8 bases identical to TRBD1. Germline V CDR1 and CDR2: SGHDT, YYEEEE. This CDR3 has 14 residues. V was pared by 4 bases and J by 3 bases, with 6 bases of the junction left unmatched. CDR3 residues: CASSPTGASYEQYF. The CDR3 DNA reads TGTGCCAGCAGCCCGACAGGGGCAAGCTACGAGCAGTACTTC.

The chain recombines TRBV27 with TRBJ1-1, with D hard to call. V lost 6 bases, J lost 8 bases, and 16 bases lay in between. There are 13 residues in the CDR3. In germline, CDR1 is MNHEY, CDR2 SMNVEV (reference sequence). CDR3 sequence (DNA): TGTGCCAGCAGCGGGGTAGCGGTTGGGGAAGCTTTCTTT. Residues: CASSGVAVGEAFF.

The rearrangement links TRBV5-6 to TRBJ2-7; weak D call: TRBD2 (6 bases). The ends were cut back, 2 bases at V and 1 base at J, with 16 bases in the middle. CDR1 and CDR2 (germline): SGHDT, YYEEEE. This CDR3 spans 16 amino acids. This chain's CDR3 is CASSFFGGEVSYEQYF. The CDR3 bases are TGTGCCAGCAGCTTTTTCGGCGGGGAGGTATCCTACGAGCAGTACTTC.

The chain carries TRBV5-1 and TRBJ2-1, with D possibly TRBD1 on 6 matching bases. CDR3 length equals 14 residues. From germline, CDR1 is SGHRS and CDR2 YFSETQ. Trimming stripped 1 base from V and 7 bases from J, with 12 bases between. CDR3 in amino acids: CASSLTGTGNEQFF. The CDR3 DNA sequence: TGCGCCAGCAGCTTGACGGGAACAGGGAATGAGCAGTTCTTC. Variable domain in full (rest from reference TRBV5-1 and TRBJ2-1): KAGVTQTPRYLIKTRGQQVTLSCSPISGHRSVSWYQQTPGQGLQFLFEYFSETQRNKGNFPGRFSGRQFSNSRSEMNVSTLELGDSALYLCASSLTGTGNEQFFGPGTRLTVL.

The chain employs TRBV25-1 and TRBJ2-5; weak D call: TRBD2 (6 bases). Germline CDR1 MGHDK, CDR2 SYGVNS. The CDR3 has 16 residues. The V and J ends lost 2 bases and 1 base respectively, with 14 bases between them. The CDR3 region has the DNA TGTGCCAGCAGTGAACCCGGGGGATTGTTCCAAGAGACCCAGTACTTC. Encoded protein: CASSEPGGLFQETQYF.

The rearrangement joins TRBV5-1 to TRBJ1-6; D is unclear. Germline V CDR1 and CDR2: SGHRS, YFSETQ. V shed 5 bases and J shed 10 bases, with 19 bases lying between them. This CDR3 is 15 amino acids long. CDR3 in DNA: TGCGCCAGCAGTCGTCGGGAATTGGAGGCGTCACCCCTCCACTTT. This gives the protein CASSRRELEASPLHF.

This sequence joins TRBV12-5 and TRBJ1-5; D not resolved. In germline, CDR1 is LGHNT, CDR2 FRNRAP. CDR3 length equals 14 residues. Trimming took off 3 bases at V and 2 bases at J, with 8 bases between the two ends. The CDR3 sequence: CASGFYNGNQPQHF. CDR3 bases: TGTGCTAGTGGTTTTTACAATGGCAATCAGCCCCAGCATTTT.

V usage is TRBV6-5 and J usage is TRBJ1-2; TRBD1 matches at 7 bases. Germline CDR1 and CDR2: MNHEY and SVGAGI. Trimming at V came to 2 bases and at J to 8 bases, leaving 8 bases not matched to a gene. The CDR3 loop spans 14 amino acids. CDR3 sequence (DNA): TGTGCCAGCAGTTACCAAGGGGGCCGGAACGGCTACACCTTC. This sequence encodes CASSYQGGRNGYTF.

The gene calls are TRBV10-3 and TRBJ2-7; 7 bases match TRBD1. The V gene's germline CDR1 is ENHRY and CDR2 SYGVKD. V lost 6 bases to trimming and J lost 3 bases; unmatched junction nucleotides: 11. CDR3 length: 15 residues. CDR3 sequence (DNA): TGTGCCATCAGGGGGGAGAGGGGGCTAAACTACGAGCAGTACTTC. As protein: CAIRGERGLNYEQYF.

V usage is TRBV2 and J usage is TRBJ1-5, with TRBD1 matching 7 bases. From germline, CDR1 is SNHLY and CDR2 FYNNEI. The CDR3 contains 13 residues. V shed 7 bases and J 1 base; nucleotides not matched to a gene: 1. CDR3 sequence reads: CASKGQSNQPQHF. The CDR3 DNA sequence: TGTGCCAGCAAGGGACAGAGCAATCAGCCCCAGCATTTT. Looking up the rest from reference TRBV2 and TRBJ1-5 gives the full variable domain: EPEVTQTPSHQVTQMGQEVILRCVPISNHLYFYWYRQILGQKVEFLVSFYNNEISEKSEIFDDQFSVERPDGSNFTLKIRSTKLEDSAMYFCASKGQSNQPQHFGDGTRLSIL.

The chain uses TRBV25-1 and TRBJ2-1; a weak D match, TRBD2 (5 bases). Germline lookup yields CDR1 MGHDK and CDR2 SYGVNS. The V gene lost 5 bases and the J gene lost 5 bases, with 13 bases spanning the gap. The CDR3 is 14 residues long. The CDR3 region has the DNA TGTGCCAGCAGTACGGGAACAGTCAACAATGAGCAGTTCTTC. It encodes CASSTGTVNNEQFF.

The chain uses TRBV11-2 and TRBJ1-2; TRBD1 is a possible D gene (6 bases). There are 13 residues in the CDR3. Per the germline V gene, CDR1 is SGHAT and CDR2 is FQNNGV. The V end was cut by 8 bases, the J end by 8 bases, with 18 bases between. CDR3 coding DNA: TGTGCCAGCTCACAGAGCCCAGGGGACGGCTACACCTTC. Translated, it gives CASSQSPGDGYTF.